This TCR beta chain derives from a study of blood T cells in healthy people across ages. The ends lost 3 bases at V and 4 bases at J; junction bases unmatched: 4. The CDR3 spans 15 residues. Germline CDR1 is DFQATT and CDR2 is SNEGSKA (reference sequence). This clonotype showed up just a few times. The second PCR ran about 7 to 12 cycles with a sample-barcoded 5' primer and J-beta primers. TCRdb reprocessed the 5' RACE reads via MiXCR and lists one record per CDR3 protein. The sample carries around 520,000 distinct CDR3 sequences, 25% to 35% recorded once. These sequences were also reported in another study, on T cells of mothers and their children.

What was sequenced was blood. The receptor was isolated from a boy aged 2 to 10 in good health. This chain joins TRBV20-1 and TRBJ2-7, with 15 nucleotides matching TRBD2. In DNA, the CDR3 is TGCAGTGCTAGGGCCGGGACTAGCGGGAGGTACGAGCAGTACTTC. This sequence encodes CSARAGTSGRYEQYF.